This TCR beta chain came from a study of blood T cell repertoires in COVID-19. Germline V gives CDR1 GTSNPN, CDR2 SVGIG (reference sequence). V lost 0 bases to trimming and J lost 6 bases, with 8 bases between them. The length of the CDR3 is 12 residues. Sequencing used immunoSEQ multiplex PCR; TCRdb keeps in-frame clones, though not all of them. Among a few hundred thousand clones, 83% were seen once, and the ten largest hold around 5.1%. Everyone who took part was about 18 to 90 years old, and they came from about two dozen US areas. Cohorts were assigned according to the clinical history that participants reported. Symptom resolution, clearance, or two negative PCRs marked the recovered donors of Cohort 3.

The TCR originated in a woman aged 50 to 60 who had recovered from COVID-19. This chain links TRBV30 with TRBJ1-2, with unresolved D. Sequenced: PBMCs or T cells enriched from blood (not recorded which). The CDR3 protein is CAWSVRVDGYTF. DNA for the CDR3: TGTGCCTGGAGTGTACGTGTAGATGGCTACACCTTC.